The 30 T cell receptor beta chains given below trace back to one sample, sequenced in a study of CD8 T cells in Susac syndrome. The RNA input was roughly 0.45 to 1 ug, and it was reverse transcribed with random hexamers. TCRdb re-analysed the immunoSEQ multiplex PCR reads in MiXCR, keeping a single row per CDR3 protein. The sample has around 180,000 distinct CDR3 sequences, 85% to 95% seen once. The sequenced material came from CD8+ T cells from PBMCs. These receptors were taken from a human donor with multiple sclerosis.

This chain links TRBV11-2 with TRBJ2-2; TRBD1 matches at 9 bases. V was clipped by 5 bases and J by 4 bases; unmatched bases: 11. Germline-derived CDR1 and CDR2 are SGHAT and FQNNGV. This CDR3 has 17 residues. In nucleotides, the CDR3 is TGTGCCAGCAGCAAACAGGGACAGGGCGGTGCCACCGGGGAGCTGTTTTTT. Its translation: CASSKQGQGGATGELFF.

The rearrangement links TRBV15 to TRBJ2-3; D is tentatively TRBD1 or TRBD2 (5 bases each). V was trimmed by 6 bases and J by 3 bases, leaving 10 bases between them. CDR3 size: 13 residues. Germline lookup yields CDR1 LNHNV and CDR2 YYDKDF (reference sequence). The CDR3 reads CATRGTGTDTQYF. The CDR3 nucleotides are TGTGCCACCAGGGGGACCGGGACAGATACGCAGTATTTT.

This chain connects TRBV28 to TRBJ2-1; D not certain. CDR1 MDHEN and CDR2 SYDVKM come from the germline V gene. V lost 3 bases to trimming and J lost 5 bases, with 8 bases between them. The CDR3 covers 13 residues. The CDR3 bases are TGTGCCAGCAGTTTCTTGCGGCACAATGAGCAGTTCTTC. The encoded protein is CASSFLRHNEQFF.

The chain uses TRBV11-2 and TRBJ2-7, with TRBD1 matching 9 bases. The trim removed 5 bases at V and 5 bases at J, leaving 13 bases unmatched. Germline V gene lookup returns CDR1 SGHAT and CDR2 FQNNGV. This CDR3 comprises 16 residues. This CDR3 is CASSPHGDRVSHEQYF. CDR3 coding DNA: TGTGCCAGCAGCCCTCATGGGGACAGGGTATCCCACGAGCAGTACTTC.

The rearrangement joins TRBV9 to TRBJ2-1; 13 bases map to TRBD2. The CDR3 extends over 15 amino acids. Germline V gene sequence: CDR1 SGDLS, CDR2 YYNGEE. After removal of 3 bases from V and 7 bases from J, the junction contained 4 bases not matched to a gene. CDR3: CASSGGTSGINEQFF. CDR3 in DNA: TGTGCCAGCAGCGGAGGGACTAGCGGGATAAATGAGCAGTTCTTC. Using reference TRBV9 and TRBJ2-1 for the parts outside the CDR3, the full variable domain is DSGVTQTPKHLITATGQRVTLRCSPRSGDLSVYWYQQSLDQGLQFLIQYYNGEERAKGNILERFSAQQFPDLHSELNLSSLELGDSALYFCASSGGTSGINEQFFGPGTRLTVL.

The rearrangement uses TRBV9 and TRBJ1-2; D uncertain. The length of the CDR3 is 11 residues. Trimming took 3 bases from V and 4 from J, leaving 4 bases between them. The germline V gene has CDR1 SGDLS and CDR2 YYNGEE. The CDR3 spells CASSDFYGYTF. In DNA, the CDR3 is TGTGCCAGCAGCGACTTCTATGGCTACACCTTC.

The rearrangement uses TRBV12-3 or TRBV12-4 and TRBJ2-3; 14 bases agree with TRBD2. The CDR3 covers 18 residues. With V trimmed by 6 bases and J by 0 bases, 8 bases remained unmatched. In nucleotides, the CDR3 is TGTGCCAGCAGGTCCGGGACTAGCGGGGGCACTAGCACAGATACGCAGTATTTT. Its protein is CASRSGTSGGTSTDTQYF.

The chain uses TRBV12-3 or TRBV12-4 and TRBJ1-2; 9 bases fit TRBD1. The CDR3 has 17 amino acids. V shed 2 bases and J 8 bases; nucleotides not matched to a gene: 15. CDR3 region: CASSLWPGQGPLWGYTF. The DNA for the CDR3 is TGTGCCAGCAGTTTATGGCCGGGACAGGGACCTCTATGGGGCTACACCTTC.

The chain combines TRBV12-3 or TRBV12-4 with TRBJ1-2, with D maybe TRBD1 (5 bases). Trimming pared 6 bases from V and 8 bases from J, leaving 19 bases between. The CDR3 covers 14 residues. Here the CDR3 DNA reads TGTGCCAGCAGGGGGCCCGGGGCCTGGGAGGGCTACACCTTC. Its protein product is CASRGPGAWEGYTF.

This chain links TRBV30 with TRBJ2-5; 8 bases line up with TRBD2. The CDR3 spans 15 residues. The J segment lost 5 bases and the V segment lost 2 bases, leaving 10 bases of the junction unmatched. Germline CDR1 is GTSNPN and CDR2 is SVGIG (reference sequence). The CDR3 protein is CAWSQPGAGGETQYF. The CDR3 bases are TGTGCCTGGAGTCAACCCGGGGCGGGAGGCGAGACCCAGTACTTC.

The V gene is TRBV28, the J gene TRBJ2-3; 7 bases are shared with TRBD2. CDR3 size: 15 residues. Germline V gives CDR1 MDHEN, CDR2 SYDVKM. Losses at the gene ends were 4 bases for V and 0 bases for J; bases not matched to a gene: 4. DNA for the CDR3: TGTGCCAGCAGTTCGCGGACTAGGAGCACAGATACGCAGTATTTT. As protein: CASSSRTRSTDTQYF.

The V call is TRBV3-1, the J call TRBJ2-1; 8 bases are shared with TRBD1. The CDR3 runs 17 residues. The V segment lost 1 base and the J segment 6 bases; nucleotides outside the gene matches: 11. Per the germline V gene, CDR1 is LGHDT and CDR2 is YNNKEL (reference sequence). Here the CDR3 DNA reads TGTGCCAGCAGCCAAGCCAAGGACAGGGAGAAGGGCAATGAGCAGTTCTTC. Translation gives CASSQAKDREKGNEQFF.

This clonotype appeared once. The genes are TRBV6-5 and TRBJ2-5, with 8 bases lining up with TRBD1. The CDR3 has 15 residues. V trimming: 4 bases; J trimming: 3 bases; junction bases outside the gene matches: 7. Germline V gene data show CDR1 as MNHEY and CDR2 as SVGAGI. CDR3 in DNA: TGTGCCAGCAGTTCCTTAACAGGGGGTAAAGAGACCCAGTACTTC. Its translation is CASSSLTGGKETQYF.

The genes are TRBV28 and TRBJ2-7; 7 bases map to TRBD1. The germline gives CDR1 MDHEN, CDR2 SYDVKM. J lost 3 bases, V lost 8 bases, and 7 bases had no gene match. The CDR3 runs 13 residues. The DNA for the CDR3 is TGTGCCAGCCGTAACCGGGACAGCTACGAGCAGTACTTC. Protein sequence: CASRNRDSYEQYF.

The chain is built from TRBV27 and TRBJ2-3, with unresolved D. V dropped 6 bases and J dropped 2 bases, with 21 bases sitting between them. The CDR3 is made up of 17 amino acids. Germline-derived CDR1 and CDR2 are MNHEY and SMNVEV (reference sequence). For the CDR3, the DNA is TGTGCCAGCAGCCCCCTGCGGACCCGCGATATCACAGATACGCAGTATTTT. Its translation is CASSPLRTRDITDTQYF.

The rearrangement links TRBV20-1 to TRBJ2-1, with TRBD1 matching over 10 bases. The V and J ends lost 5 bases and 6 bases, in that order; junction bases with no gene match: 10. Germline CDR1 DFQATT, CDR2 SNEGSKA (reference sequence). The CDR3 totals 15 residues. The CDR3, as DNA: TGCAGTGCTGATATGATCCGGGACAGGGGCAATGAGCAGTTCTTC. Translated: CSADMIRDRGNEQFF.

CDR3 in DNA: TGTGCCAGCAGCGCCCGGTGGGAAGATTCACCCCTCCACTTT. Translation gives CASSARWEDSPLHF. This rearrangement joins TRBV9 to TRBJ1-6; D is undetermined. V was clipped by 3 bases and J by 8 bases, with 12 bases between them. Germline CDR1 is SGDLS and CDR2 is YYNGEE. This CDR3 is built from 14 residues.

V gene TRBV19 combines with J gene TRBJ2-5; 9 bases map to TRBD2. Trimming cost V 5 bases and J 2 bases; bases outside gene matches: 12. The CDR3 length is 17 residues. The germline V gene has CDR1 LNHDA and CDR2 SQIVND (reference sequence). The CDR3 loop reads CASSPTGLAREQETQYF. CDR3 sequence (DNA): TGTGCCAGTAGTCCAACGGGACTAGCCCGGGAACAAGAGACCCAGTACTTC.

The gene calls are TRBV4-1 and TRBJ2-2, with D unresolved. Germline CDR1 MGHRA, CDR2 YSYEKL. Trimming shortened V by 1 base and J by 0 bases, and 3 bases separated the two germline ends. This CDR3 has 14 amino acids. CDR3 coding DNA: TGCGCCAGCAGCCAAGTGTCGAACACCGGGGAGCTGTTTTTT. This translates into CASSQVSNTGELFF.

The V call is TRBV13, the J call TRBJ2-7; no definite D call. The germline gives CDR1 PRHDT, CDR2 FYEKMQ (reference sequence). V was cut by 5 bases and J by 5 bases, with 10 bases left in between. CDR3 length equals 12 residues. CDR3 in amino acids: CASSPPGDEQYF. For the CDR3, the DNA is TGTGCCAGCAGCCCTCCTGGAGACGAGCAGTACTTC.

The chain uses TRBV30 and TRBJ2-7; TRBD1 aligns across 11 bases. CDR3 length: 14 amino acids. Looked up from germline, CDR1 is GTSNPN and CDR2 is SVGIG (reference sequence). V lost 3 bases to trimming and J lost 4 bases; unmatched junction nucleotides: 5. For the CDR3, the DNA is TGTGCCTGGAGCCTCGGGACAGGGGGGTACGAGCAGTACTTC. As protein: CAWSLGTGGYEQYF.

The chain combines TRBV4-2 with TRBJ2-7, with 9 bases lining up with TRBD1. The germline V gene encodes CDR1 LGHNA and CDR2 YNFKEQ. After removal of 0 bases from V and 2 bases from J, the junction contained 2 bases not matched to a gene. The CDR3 contains 15 residues. The CDR3 bases are TGTGCCAGCAGCCAAGAGGACAGGGGTGCCTACGAGCAGTACTTC. Translating it yields CASSQEDRGAYEQYF.

The genes are TRBV20-1 and TRBJ2-1, with TRBD2 matching over 9 bases. With V trimmed by 2 bases and J by 15 bases, 5 bases remained unmatched. The CDR3 covers 11 residues. CDR1 is DFQATT and CDR2 is SNEGSKA in the germline V gene (reference sequence). CDR3 amino acids: CSARLAGRGFF. In nucleotides, the CDR3 is TGCAGTGCTAGACTAGCGGGGAGGGGGTTCTTC.

The chain employs TRBV29-1 and TRBJ1-5; 8 bases match TRBD1. The CDR3 length is 12 residues. Germline CDR1 is SQVTM and CDR2 is ANQGSEA. J gave up 11 bases and V 7 bases, and 10 bases lay outside the gene matches. The CDR3 DNA sequence: TGCAGCGCTGCAGGGACAGGAGGGACCCAGCATTTT. It yields the protein CSAAGTGGTQHF. The full variable domain, with the rest looked up from reference TRBV29-1 and TRBJ1-5, is SAVISQKPSRDICQRGTSLTIQCQVDSQVTMMFWYRQQPGQSLTLIATANQGSEATYESGFVIDKFPISRPNLTFSTLTVSNMSPEDSSIYLCSAAGTGGTQHFGDGTRLSIL.

The rearrangement joins TRBV3-1 to TRBJ2-1; TRBD2 agrees at 10 bases. Germline loops: CDR1 LGHDT, CDR2 YNNKEL (reference sequence). The CDR3 length is 15 residues. Losses at the gene ends were 6 bases for V and 2 bases for J; bases not matched to a gene: 4. The CDR3 region has the DNA TGTGCCAGCAGGGCCACTAGCGGGGCCTACAATGAGCAGTTCTTC. It encodes CASRATSGAYNEQFF.

The rearrangement joins TRBV18 to TRBJ2-7; D might be TRBD1 (6 bases). Germline CDR1 is KGHSH and CDR2 is LQKENI. V dropped 1 base and J dropped 0 bases, with 19 bases sitting between them. CDR3 length equals 18 residues. CDR3 in amino acids: CASSPQWGHFSGSYEQYF. CDR3 sequence (DNA): TGTGCCAGCTCACCACAGTGGGGGCATTTCTCGGGCTCCTACGAGCAGTACTTC.

In its sample, this clonotype was seen a few times. V is TRBV14 and J is TRBJ1-5, with unresolved D. CDR1 and CDR2 from the germline V gene are SGHDN and FVKESK. V lost 1 base and J 5 bases, leaving 6 bases between the germline ends. The CDR3 has 13 residues. This CDR3 reads CASSQAWDQPQHF. The CDR3, as DNA: TGTGCCAGCAGCCAAGCCTGGGATCAGCCCCAGCATTTT.

The gene calls are TRBV14 and TRBJ1-2; D possibly corresponds to TRBD1 (6 bases). V lost 4 bases to trimming and J lost 4 bases, with 13 bases between them. Germline CDR1 SGHDN, CDR2 FVKESK. This CDR3 contains 14 residues. CDR3 in amino acids: CASSLGDTSYGYTF. The CDR3 DNA is TGTGCCAGCAGCCTCGGGGACACCAGCTATGGCTACACCTTC.

The rearrangement joins TRBV2 to TRBJ2-1, with D perhaps matching TRBD1 (5 bases). The CDR3 contains 12 residues. The V end was cut by 10 bases, the J end by 8 bases, with 15 bases between. Germline lookup yields CDR1 SNHLY and CDR2 FYNNEI. CDR3 coding DNA: TGTGCCACCCACGAAACCAGGGATGAGCAGTTCTTC. It codes for CATHETRDEQFF.

The chain combines TRBV9 with TRBJ1-1; D gene uncertain. Trimming cost V 2 bases and J 4 bases, with 9 bases left between them. Germline-derived CDR1 and CDR2 are SGDLS and YYNGEE. The CDR3 sequence is 13 residues long. CDR3 in DNA: TGTGCCAGCAGCGTCACGGGATCCACTGAAGCTTTCTTT. Residues: CASSVTGSTEAFF.